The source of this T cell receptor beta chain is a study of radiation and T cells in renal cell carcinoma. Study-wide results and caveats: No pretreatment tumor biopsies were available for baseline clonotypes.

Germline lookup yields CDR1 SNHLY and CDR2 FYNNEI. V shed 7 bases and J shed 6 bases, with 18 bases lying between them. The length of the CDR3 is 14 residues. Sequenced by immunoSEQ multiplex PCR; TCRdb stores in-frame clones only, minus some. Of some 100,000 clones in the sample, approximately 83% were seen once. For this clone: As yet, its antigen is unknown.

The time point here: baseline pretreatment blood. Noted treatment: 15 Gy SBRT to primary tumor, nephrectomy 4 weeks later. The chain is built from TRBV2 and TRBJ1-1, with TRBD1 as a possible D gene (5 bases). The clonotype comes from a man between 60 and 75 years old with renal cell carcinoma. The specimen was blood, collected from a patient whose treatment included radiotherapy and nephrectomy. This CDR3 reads CASTLEGRVPEAFF. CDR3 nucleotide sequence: TGTGCCAGCACCTTGGAGGGGAGAGTTCCTGAAGCTTTCTTT.